These T cell receptor beta chains were read from a single sample in a study of T-cell reconstitution after alpha-beta-depleted transplantation in children. TCRdb reprocessed the PCR reads via MiXCR and lists one record per CDR3 protein. The sample has about 540,000 distinct CDR3 sequences, about 17% seen once; the top ten hold approximately 3%. Here the sequenced sample was PBMCs from the stem cell graft donor, taken from the stem cell graft. These receptors all stem from a human donor who donated a stem cell graft to a child with acute lymphoblastic leukemia. CDR3s include the opening cysteine and the closing phenylalanine or tryptophan.

v_call: TRBV20-1
j_call: TRBJ2-7
cdr3_aa: CSARFVAGGIYEQYF

v_call: TRBV20-1
j_call: TRBJ2-1
cdr3_aa: CSARASGRAIYNEQFF

v_call: TRBV24-1
j_call: TRBJ2-2
cdr3_aa: CATSGTVSGNTGELFF

v_call: TRBV7-9
j_call: TRBJ2-5
cdr3_aa: CASSFSDGQETQYF

v_call: TRBV29-1
j_call: TRBJ2-7
cdr3_aa: CSVETGSRSSYEQYF

v_call: TRBV15
j_call: TRBJ2-7
cdr3_aa: CATREGVEQYF

v_call: TRBV5-1
j_call: TRBJ2-5
cdr3_aa: CASSLIGETQYF

v_call: TRBV6-5
j_call: TRBJ2-1
cdr3_aa: CASSYSGGRQFF

v_call: TRBV5-1
j_call: TRBJ2-7
cdr3_aa: CASSLARDSFYEQYF

v_call: TRBV27
j_call: TRBJ2-4
cdr3_aa: CASSLKAGVTKNIQYF

v_call: TRBV19
j_call: TRBJ1-2
cdr3_aa: CASSGVAREIVEGYTF

v_call: TRBV20-1
j_call: TRBJ2-5
cdr3_aa: CSAPRLGQRAQYF

v_call: TRBV12-3/TRBV12-4
j_call: TRBJ2-1
cdr3_aa: CASSLVRTSEQFF

v_call: TRBV5-1
j_call: TRBJ2-1
cdr3_aa: CASSIRESSYNEQFF

v_call: TRBV19
j_call: TRBJ1-1
cdr3_aa: CASSVRAVLDTEAFF

v_call: TRBV3-1
j_call: TRBJ2-7
cdr3_aa: CASSPGQGAFEQYF

v_call: TRBV3-1
j_call: TRBJ2-1
cdr3_aa: CASRPSGKYNEQFF

v_call: TRBV12-3/TRBV12-4
j_call: TRBJ1-1
cdr3_aa: CATNGGASTEAFF

v_call: TRBV6-6
j_call: TRBJ1-1
cdr3_aa: CASSYTRGTEAFF

v_call: TRBV12-3/TRBV12-4
j_call: TRBJ1-2
cdr3_aa: CASSLRQGASSNYGYTF

v_call: TRBV30
j_call: TRBJ2-1
cdr3_aa: CAWYLGNEQFF

v_call: TRBV29-1
j_call: TRBJ2-7
cdr3_aa: CSVDIGQGSSYEQYF

v_call: TRBV7-9
j_call: TRBJ2-3
cdr3_aa: CASRLAERTTDTQYF

v_call: TRBV3-1
j_call: TRBJ2-3
cdr3_aa: CASGARGTGVIPSTDTQYF

v_call: TRBV3-1
j_call: TRBJ2-4
cdr3_aa: CASSLSGLGIQYF

v_call: TRBV5-1
j_call: TRBJ2-1
cdr3_aa: CASSSPGTSDYNEQFF

v_call: TRBV29-1
j_call: TRBJ2-7
cdr3_aa: CSVARTTYEQYF

v_call: TRBV11-2
j_call: TRBJ2-7
cdr3_aa: CASSLVRYEQYF

v_call: TRBV29-1
j_call: TRBJ1-2
cdr3_aa: CSVITRVGNYGYTF

v_call: TRBV20-1
j_call: TRBJ2-1
cdr3_aa: CSARDSAGAFGQFF

v_call: TRBV24-1
j_call: TRBJ2-1
cdr3_aa: CATSDLASDEQFF

v_call: TRBV5-5
j_call: TRBJ1-1
cdr3_aa: CASSLRGQLSTEAFF

v_call: TRBV19
j_call: TRBJ1-1
cdr3_aa: CASRLAPSLNTEAFF

v_call: TRBV12-3/TRBV12-4
j_call: TRBJ1-4
cdr3_aa: CASRLANEKLFF

v_call: TRBV12-3/TRBV12-4
j_call: TRBJ1-1
cdr3_aa: CASSYQANTEAFF

v_call: TRBV20-1
j_call: TRBJ2-5
cdr3_aa: CSATERGPLGTQYF

v_call: TRBV20-1
j_call: TRBJ2-1
cdr3_aa: CSALVTSGRTVNEQFF

v_call: TRBV27
j_call: TRBJ2-1
cdr3_aa: CASRKQGNEQFF

v_call: TRBV19
j_call: TRBJ2-3
cdr3_aa: CASSLWRGDLDTQYF

v_call: TRBV24-1
j_call: TRBJ2-1
cdr3_aa: CATSDLTSGSSYNEQFF

v_call: TRBV7-6
j_call: TRBJ1-1
cdr3_aa: CASSLGPGRKSPEAFF

v_call: TRBV20-1
j_call: TRBJ2-1
cdr3_aa: CSASPGLAEAGYYNEQFF

v_call: TRBV15
j_call: TRBJ2-7
cdr3_aa: CATSAGLAGVREQYF

v_call: TRBV29-1
j_call: TRBJ2-7
cdr3_aa: CSVEGGAGTYEQYF

v_call: TRBV6-5
j_call: TRBJ2-1
cdr3_aa: CPSSYLAGTGAYNEQFF

v_call: TRBV12-3/TRBV12-4
j_call: TRBJ2-3
cdr3_aa: CASSQVAPDTQYF

v_call: TRBV6-1
j_call: TRBJ2-5
cdr3_aa: CASSMEGGNQETQYF

v_call: TRBV29-1
j_call: TRBJ2-3
cdr3_aa: CSATPRATDTQYF

v_call: TRBV12-3/TRBV12-4
j_call: TRBJ1-5
cdr3_aa: CASSFKGSPQHF

v_call: TRBV10-3
j_call: TRBJ2-7
cdr3_aa: CAISEVQSYEQYF

v_call: TRBV4-1
j_call: TRBJ2-7
cdr3_aa: CASSQVGQGDYEQYF

v_call: TRBV20-1
j_call: TRBJ2-7
cdr3_aa: CSARVQGEQYF

v_call: TRBV20-1
j_call: TRBJ2-1
cdr3_aa: CSARTSGRKHEQFF

v_call: TRBV20-1
j_call: TRBJ2-1
cdr3_aa: CSATISSGPLNEQFF

v_call: TRBV20-1
j_call: TRBJ2-4
cdr3_aa: CSAKFLAKNIQYF